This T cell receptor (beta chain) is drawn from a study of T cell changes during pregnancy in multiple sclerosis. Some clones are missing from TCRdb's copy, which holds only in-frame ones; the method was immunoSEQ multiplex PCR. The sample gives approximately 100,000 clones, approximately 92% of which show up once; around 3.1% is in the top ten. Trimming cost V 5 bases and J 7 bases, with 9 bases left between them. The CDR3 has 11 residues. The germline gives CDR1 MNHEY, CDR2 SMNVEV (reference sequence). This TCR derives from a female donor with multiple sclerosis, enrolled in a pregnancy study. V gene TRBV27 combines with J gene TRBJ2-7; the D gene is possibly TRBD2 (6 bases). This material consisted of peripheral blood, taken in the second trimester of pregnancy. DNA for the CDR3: TGTGCCAGCAGTCGGGGGAAAGAGCAGTACTTC. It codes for CASSRGKEQYF.